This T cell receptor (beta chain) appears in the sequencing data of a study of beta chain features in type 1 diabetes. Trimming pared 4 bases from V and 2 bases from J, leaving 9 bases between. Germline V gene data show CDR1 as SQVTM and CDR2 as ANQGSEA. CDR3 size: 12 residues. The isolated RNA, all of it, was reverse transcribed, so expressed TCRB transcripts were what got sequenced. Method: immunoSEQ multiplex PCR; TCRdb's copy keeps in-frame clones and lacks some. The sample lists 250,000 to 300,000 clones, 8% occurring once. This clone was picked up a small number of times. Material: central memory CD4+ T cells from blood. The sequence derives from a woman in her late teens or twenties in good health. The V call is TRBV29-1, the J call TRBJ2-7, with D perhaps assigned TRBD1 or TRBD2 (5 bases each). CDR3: CSVAGATYEQYF. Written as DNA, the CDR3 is TGCAGCGTTGCCGGGGCTACCTACGAGCAGTACTTC.